Shown below are 12 T cell receptor beta chains from a single sample sequenced in a study of cytomegalovirus exposure and HLA in healthy donors. Primers included in the PCR were 60 Vbeta and 13 Jbeta primers. The data were produced by immunoSEQ multiplex PCR, yet TCRdb's version contains in-frame clones alone and is incomplete. Among some 140,000 clones listed, over 65% were seen once. Material: PBMCs. These receptors came from a man aged 18 to 29 in good health and CMV-seropositive.

This clone was counted only a few times. The V and J genes are TRBV6-1 and TRBJ2-2, with D possibly TRBD2 on 5 matching bases. The CDR3 sequence is 15 residues long. CDR1 and CDR2 (germline): MNHNS, SASEGT. The V end was cut by 9 bases, the J end by 7 bases, with 21 bases between. The CDR3 DNA is TGTGCCAGTTTCCCTGGGAGACTACAAGGCGGGGAGCTGTTTTTT. Protein product: CASFPGRLQGGELFF.

This clone was seen more than once but under ten times. This chain uses TRBV15 with TRBJ2-7, with D possibly being TRBD2 (6 bases). The germline V gene encodes CDR1 LNHNV and CDR2 YYDKDF (reference sequence). Between the trimmed V and J ends, which lost 1 base and 3 bases, there was a span of 10 bases. The CDR3 is 14 amino acids. This CDR3 reads CATSRGHSGYEQYF. Here the CDR3 DNA reads TGTGCCACCAGCAGAGGACATAGCGGCTACGAGCAGTACTTC.

The CDR3, as DNA: TGTGCCAGTAGTATAGAGGCAACCCTAGTTACGCAGTATTTT. Protein: CASSIEATLVTQYF. The rearrangement uses TRBV19 and TRBJ2-3; D is ambiguous. Trimming pared 0 bases from V and 8 bases from J, leaving 12 bases between. The length of the CDR3 is 14 residues. Germline CDR1 LNHDA, CDR2 SQIVND (reference sequence).

V gene TRBV27 combines with J gene TRBJ2-7; no reliable D call. The CDR3 sequence is 14 residues long. Germline loops: CDR1 MNHEY, CDR2 SMNVEV (reference sequence). Trimming took off 0 bases at V and 3 bases at J, with 9 bases between the two ends. The CDR3 spells CASSLSVSYYEQYF. In DNA form, the CDR3 reads TGTGCCAGCAGTTTATCTGTCTCCTACTACGAGCAGTACTTC.

The chain carries TRBV7-9 and TRBJ2-3; TRBD2 agrees at 10 bases. CDR1 and CDR2 from the germline V gene are SEHNR and FQNEAQ (reference sequence). Trimming removed 11 bases from V and 2 bases from J; junction bases left unmatched: 7. This CDR3 comprises 14 residues. The CDR3 loop is CACQAGGTTDTQYF. For the CDR3, the DNA is TGTGCCTGCCAAGCGGGAGGGACCACAGATACGCAGTATTTT.

The J gene is TRBJ2-7, the V gene TRBV29-1; the D gene is possibly TRBD1 (5 bases). V was clipped by 4 bases and J by 5 bases, with 9 bases between them. This CDR3 comprises 11 residues. CDR1 is SQVTM and CDR2 is ANQGSEA in the germline V gene. The CDR3 DNA reads as TGCAGCGTTGCAAGGGGTGACGAGCAGTACTTC. The encoded protein is CSVARGDEQYF.

V gene TRBV28 combines with J gene TRBJ2-4; D not certain. V dropped 3 bases and J dropped 2 bases, with 8 bases sitting between them. In germline, CDR1 is MDHEN, CDR2 SYDVKM. The CDR3 is made up of 14 amino acids. The DNA of the CDR3 is TGTGCCAGCAGTTTCCTCCCGTCCAAAAACATTCAGTACTTC. Translated, it gives CASSFLPSKNIQYF.

This clone showed up just once. This sequence joins TRBV7-8 and TRBJ1-4; no clear D gene. The V gene's germline CDR1 is SGHVS and CDR2 FQNEAQ. V was pared by 0 bases and J by 5 bases, with 7 bases between. The CDR3 contains 14 residues. The CDR3 coding sequence is TGTGCCAGCAGCTTAGCTGGAGGGAATGAAAAACTGTTTTTT. It translates to CASSLAGGNEKLFF.

This sequence joins TRBV6-6 and TRBJ2-5; D possibly corresponds to TRBD2 (7 bases). The CDR3 contains 14 residues. The germline V gene encodes CDR1 MNHNY and CDR2 SVGAGI (reference sequence). Trimming shortened V by 8 bases and J by 4 bases, and 17 bases separated the two germline ends. CDR3 protein: CASGVGGRGETQYF. Written as DNA, the CDR3 is TGTGCCAGCGGAGTGGGGGGGCGAGGAGAGACCCAGTACTTC.

V usage is TRBV9 and J usage is TRBJ1-2, with 9 bases that match TRBD1. Looked up from germline, CDR1 is SGDLS and CDR2 is YYNGEE. V trimming: 4 bases; J trimming: 0 bases; junction bases outside the gene matches: 7. The CDR3 totals 16 residues. The CDR3 here is CASSPRTGESNYGYTF. CDR3 DNA sequence: TGTGCCAGCAGCCCACGGACAGGGGAGTCTAACTATGGCTACACCTTC.

The chain uses TRBV5-1 and TRBJ2-1; D possibly corresponds to TRBD1 (5 bases). Germline V gene sequence: CDR1 SGHRS, CDR2 YFSETQ. CDR3 length: 14 amino acids. Trimming left V 4 bases short and J 3 bases short, with 11 bases between. CDR3 nucleotide sequence: TGCGCCAGCAGCCCGGGCGACAGCTACAATGAGCAGTTCTTC. This sequence encodes CASSPGDSYNEQFF.

With regard to this clone: One end of the junction does not line up with germline, which may come from a read error. CDR3 DNA sequence: TGTGCCGGTAGTAATAGTTACAATCAGCCCCAGCATTTT. This gives the protein CAGSNSYNQPQHF. The chain combines TRBV19 with TRBJ1-5; D call uncertain. CDR1 and CDR2 (germline): LNHDA, SQIVND (reference sequence). This CDR3 has 13 residues.